This TCR beta chain emerged from a study of vaccination effects on CD4 cells after COVID-19. Whole-study findings and limits: There was marked clonal contraction among infection- and vaccine-induced clones late after vaccination.

In the case of this clone: Its cognate antigen is unknown.

With the ViraFEST assay, the study expanded antigen-specific CD4+ T cells using viral peptide pools, then sequenced them. Upon completion of around ten days in culture, CD4+ T cells were isolated. Vaccine recipients lacked prior SARS-CoV-2 infection and had negative nucleocapsid antibodies. Each well held 1.5 million to 2.5 million PBMC cultured with approximately 9.6 ug/ml peptides and approximately 11 IU/ml IL-2. CDR3 length: 15 residues. Germline V gives CDR1 SGHNT, CDR2 YYREEE (reference sequence). V was clipped by 3 bases and J by 6 bases; unmatched bases: 11. TCRdb's table, derived via immunoSEQ multiplex PCR, lists solely in-frame clones and lacks some. The table lists about 37,000 clones, less than 70% of them singletons.

The source was CD4+ T cells from PBMCs cultured with HCoV-OC43 spike peptides, collected before COVID-19 vaccination. As for subset: HCoV-OC43 spike overlapping peptide pool stimulation. The V call is TRBV5-4, the J call TRBJ1-2; 7 nucleotides agree with TRBD1. The sequence was collected from a human donor who received a COVID-19 vaccine. The DNA of the CDR3 is TGTGCCAGCAGCTCCCCTCGACAGGGCGGCGATGGCTACACCTTC. Protein product: CASSSPRQGGDGYTF.